What follows is one TCR beta chain and its context. What it binds is not known. These donors counted as nominally healthy when sampled, but unrecorded immune exposures were likely. The record originates from a study of cytomegalovirus exposure and HLA in healthy donors. Researchers ran the PCR with 60 Vbeta and 13 Jbeta primers. Profiling relied on immunoSEQ multiplex PCR, and the TCRdb table lists in-frame clones only, not all of them. The data show roughly 190,000 clones, roughly 72% seen once. Whole-study results and caveats: In a later analysis, most CMV-associated TCR beta chains appeared HLA-restricted. Likely technical artifact: a cluster of highly shared sequence variants. Across HLA loci, a later analysis found differing TCR association rates, with DRB1 most and HLA-C fewest.

From germline, CDR1 is SNHLY and CDR2 FYNNEI. The CDR3 has 17 residues. The V and J ends lost 8 bases and 1 base respectively, with 21 bases between them. The chain links TRBV2 to TRBJ2-1; possibly TRBD1 for D (7 bases). This receptor was taken from a woman under 40 in good health and CMV-seropositive. Sequencing was performed on PBMCs. As DNA, the CDR3 is TGTGCCAGCCTGAAGAGTATGCAGGGGGGATCCTACAATGAGCAGTTCTTC. This sequence encodes CASLKSMQGGSYNEQFF. Full variable domain (rest looked up from reference TRBV2 and TRBJ2-1): EPEVTQTPSHQVTQMGQEVILRCVPISNHLYFYWYRQILGQKVEFLVSFYNNEISEKSEIFDDQFSVERPDGSNFTLKIRSTKLEDSAMYFCASLKSMQGGSYNEQFFGPGTRLTVL.